The 22 T cell receptor beta chains below come from one sample, sequenced in a study of technical replicates of blood from a few donors (dated by TCRdb to 2017 to 2019). Library construction relied on the immunoSEQ multiplex PCR assay. Held by TCRdb, this immuneACCESS table contains in-frame sequences only and omits some clones. Under half of the omission traces to an unresolved V gene where checked; the cause of the rest is unknown. Counted in this sample were about 97,000 clones; approximately 94% of them appeared once. The ten largest clones represent around 0.31% of the sample. The specimen was T cells isolated from PBMCs. All receptors derive from a human donor in good health.

The chain uses TRBV14 and TRBJ1-2, with 8 bases matching TRBD1. There are 13 residues in the CDR3. After removal of 4 bases from V and 6 bases from J, the junction contained 4 bases not matched to a gene. The germline V gene has CDR1 SGHDN and CDR2 FVKESK. For the CDR3, the DNA is TGTGCCAGCAGCCCAGGGGGCGCTAATGGCTACACCTTC. This sequence encodes CASSPGGANGYTF. Complete variable domain (other parts from reference TRBV14 and TRBJ1-2): EAGVTQFPSHSVIEKGQTVTLRCDPISGHDNLYWYRRVMGKEIKFLLHFVKESKQDESGMPNNRFLAERTGGTYSTLKVQPAELEDSGVYFCASSPGGANGYTFGSGTRLTVV.

This chain's CDR3 is CATSGGGKPQHF. The DNA of the CDR3 is TGTGCCACCTCAGGGGGCGGGAAGCCCCAGCATTTT. The V and J genes are TRBV28 and TRBJ1-5, with 8 positions matching TRBD1. Germline V gene data show CDR1 as MDHEN and CDR2 as SYDVKM. The CDR3 contains 12 residues. The V segment lost 10 bases and the J segment 8 bases; nucleotides outside the gene matches: 7. The variable domain in full, completed from reference TRBV28 and TRBJ1-5, reads DVKVTQSSRYLVKRTGEKVFLECVQDMDHENMFWYRQDPGLGLRLIYFSYDVKMKEKGDIPEGYSVSREKKERFSLILESASTNQTSMYLCATSGGGKPQHFGDGTRLSIL.

This clone was recorded only once. This chain joins TRBV10-1 and TRBJ2-1; TRBD2 agrees at 9 bases. Per the germline V gene, CDR1 is WNHNN and CDR2 is SYGVQD (reference sequence). This CDR3 has 16 residues. V trimming: 3 bases; J trimming: 4 bases; junction bases outside the gene matches: 7. The DNA for the CDR3 is TGCGCCAGCAGTGATGGGAGGGCGGGAGGGTACAATGAGCAGTTCTTC. It codes for CASSDGRAGGYNEQFF.

The chain joins TRBV5-4 to TRBJ2-1; D ambiguous. V lost 4 bases and J 8 bases, leaving 10 bases between the germline ends. Germline CDR1 SGHNT, CDR2 YYREEE (reference sequence). The CDR3 is made up of 12 amino acids. The CDR3 loop is CASSLLGDEQFF. Written as DNA, the CDR3 is TGTGCCAGCAGCCTCCTGGGCGATGAGCAGTTCTTC.

The chain uses TRBV19 and TRBJ1-2; no firm D call. This CDR3 region has 13 residues. V lost 6 bases and J lost 5, with 13 bases in between. Germline-derived CDR1 and CDR2 are LNHDA and SQIVND (reference sequence). The chain's CDR3 is CASREGVGYGYTF. The CDR3 DNA is TGTGCCAGTAGGGAGGGAGTGGGGTATGGCTACACCTTC.

The rearrangement joins TRBV7-3 to TRBJ2-3, with TRBD1 as a possible D gene (6 bases). From germline, CDR1 is SGHTA and CDR2 FQGTGA. V was trimmed by 8 bases and J by 2 bases, leaving 11 bases between them. The CDR3 is 13 residues long. The chain's CDR3 is CASCQGPTDTQYF. The DNA for the CDR3 is TGTGCCAGCTGCCAGGGGCCCACAGATACGCAGTATTTT.

The chain couples TRBV6-5 to TRBJ2-1, with D possibly being TRBD2 (6 bases). Looked up from germline, CDR1 is MNHEY and CDR2 is SVGAGI. The CDR3 is 16 amino acids. Deletions cut 3 bases from V and 3 bases from J, with 15 bases between. The CDR3 DNA reads as TGTGCCAGCAGTTATTACCCGGGAGATAACTACAATGAGCAGTTCTTC. Translation gives CASSYYPGDNYNEQFF.

This chain links TRBV25-1 with TRBJ2-1; 7 nucleotides align to TRBD2. V lost 8 bases to trimming and J lost 2 bases; unmatched junction nucleotides: 9. Germline V lookup: CDR1 MGHDK, CDR2 SYGVNS. This CDR3 spans 15 amino acids. CDR3 region: CASPRETSTYNEQFF. DNA of the CDR3: TGTGCCAGCCCGAGGGAGACTAGCACCTACAATGAGCAGTTCTTC.

This clone was counted once. The rearrangement links TRBV12-5 to TRBJ2-7; D remains unclear. V was pared by 5 bases and J by 4 bases, with 9 bases between. This CDR3 is built from 12 residues. CDR1 and CDR2 from the germline V gene are LGHNT and FRNRAP. CDR3 coding DNA: TGTGCTAGTGGTCCCTCCCGTTACGAGCAGTACTTC. Protein sequence: CASGPSRYEQYF. Full variable domain (missing parts from reference TRBV12-5 and TRBJ2-7): DARVTQTPRHKVTEMGQEVTMRCQPILGHNTVFWYRQTMMQGLELLAYFRNRAPLDDSGMPKDRFSAEMPDATLATLKIQPSEPRDSAVYFCASGPSRYEQYFGPGTRLTVT.

The table lists this clone with a count of one. This rearrangement joins TRBV5-1 to TRBJ2-1; TRBD1 aligns across 7 bases. The CDR3 length is 15 residues. Germline-derived CDR1 and CDR2 are SGHRS and YFSETQ. Trimming at V came to 9 bases and at J to 5 bases, leaving 14 bases not matched to a gene. Here the CDR3 reads CATTNTGVEDNEQFF. In DNA form, the CDR3 reads TGCGCCACCACGAACACAGGGGTTGAGGACAATGAGCAGTTCTTC.

This CDR3 is CASSIMGPFTYEQYF. The CDR3 DNA is TGTGCCAGTAGTATTATGGGGCCGTTTACCTACGAGCAGTACTTC. This chain links TRBV19 with TRBJ2-7; D might be TRBD1 (5 bases). V was cut by 3 bases and J by 2 bases, with 14 bases left in between. Per the germline V gene, CDR1 is LNHDA and CDR2 is SQIVND (reference sequence). This CDR3 has 15 residues.

This chain uses TRBV4-1 with TRBJ2-2; weak D call: TRBD1 (6 bases). V lost 5 bases and J 4 bases, leaving 14 bases between the germline ends. The CDR3 contains 15 residues. Germline V gives CDR1 MGHRA, CDR2 YSYEKL. The chain's CDR3 is CASSSLGGSTGELFF. In DNA, the CDR3 is TGCGCCAGCAGCAGTCTAGGGGGTAGCACCGGGGAGCTGTTTTTT.

The CDR3 spells CAWSPQGYGYTF. For the CDR3, the DNA is TGTGCCTGGAGTCCCCAGGGCTATGGCTACACCTTC. This rearrangement joins TRBV30 to TRBJ1-2, with D possibly TRBD1 on 5 matching bases. This CDR3 has 12 residues. V was shortened by 2 bases and J by 4 bases, with 8 bases between the two germline ends. In germline, CDR1 is GTSNPN, CDR2 SVGIG (reference sequence).

V gene TRBV28 combines with J gene TRBJ2-1, with no clear D. CDR1 and CDR2 from the germline V gene are MDHEN and SYDVKM. V dropped 6 bases and J dropped 0 bases, with 12 bases sitting between them. The CDR3 is 15 amino acids. In nucleotides, the CDR3 is TGTGCCAGCAGGGTTTTGCGGAGCTCCTACAATGAGCAGTTCTTC. Translated, it gives CASRVLRSSYNEQFF.

The DNA of the CDR3 is TGCGCCAGCAGTGAGTCCACGGGGACAGGGCCGAACACCGGGGAGCTGTTTTTT. This sequence encodes CASSESTGTGPNTGELFF. The rearrangement links TRBV10-1 to TRBJ2-2; 9 bases are a match to TRBD1. V gave up 0 bases and J gave up 0 bases; unmatched junction bases: 5. Germline CDR1 WNHNN, CDR2 SYGVQD (reference sequence). CDR3 length equals 18 residues.

The V gene is TRBV4-2, the J gene TRBJ1-1, with D unclear. The V and J ends lost 1 base and 2 bases respectively, with 11 bases between them. The CDR3 is 15 amino acids. Germline values: CDR1 LGHNA, CDR2 YNFKEQ. The DNA of the CDR3 is TGTGCCAGCAGCCAAGGTGCGCTGAAAAACACTGAAGCTTTCTTT. Protein product: CASSQGALKNTEAFF.

The sample holds one count of this clone. The chain employs TRBV28 and TRBJ1-5, with D perhaps TRBD1 (6 bases). V was shortened by 6 bases and J by 7 bases, with 13 bases between the two germline ends. The CDR3 extends over 13 amino acids. CDR1 is MDHEN, CDR2 SYDVKM, per germline. The CDR3 region has the DNA TGTGCCAGCAGGACAGGTGGAAACCAGCCCCAGCATTTT. Translating it yields CASRTGGNQPQHF.

This clone was detected only once. The chain is built from TRBV5-1 and TRBJ2-7, with TRBD2 matching 10 bases. The germline V gene has CDR1 SGHRS and CDR2 YFSETQ. The CDR3 spans 17 residues. After removal of 3 bases from V and 1 base from J, the junction contained 10 bases not matched to a gene. The CDR3 here is CASSSQSLAGLSYEQYF. Written as DNA, the CDR3 is TGCGCCAGCAGCTCCCAATCACTAGCGGGACTTTCCTACGAGCAGTACTTC.

The chain joins TRBV28 to TRBJ2-3, with 16 bases lining up with TRBD2. The CDR3 spans 16 residues. The junction had 2 bases not matched to a gene; V was cut back by 5 bases and J by 3 bases. CDR1 and CDR2 (germline): MDHEN, SYDVKM. CDR3 protein: CASSRGLAGGTDTQYF. The CDR3 coding sequence is TGTGCCAGCAGTCGGGGACTAGCGGGAGGGACAGATACGCAGTATTTT.

The chain employs TRBV5-8 and TRBJ2-2; TRBD1 aligns across 11 bases. Looked up from germline, CDR1 is SGHTS and CDR2 is YDEGEE. Trimming took 9 bases from V and 6 from J; bases not matched to a gene: 13. The CDR3 contains 16 residues. The CDR3 reads CAIRTGGFEVAGELFF. CDR3 coding DNA: TGTGCCATCCGGACAGGGGGCTTTGAGGTGGCCGGGGAGCTGTTTTTT.

The chain combines TRBV5-1 with TRBJ1-4; 11 bases fit TRBD1. CDR3 length: 16 residues. Germline CDR1 reads SGHRS; CDR2 reads YFSETQ. V dropped 2 bases and J dropped 4; count of bases not matched to a gene: 4. The CDR3 nucleotides are TGCGCCAGCAGCTTAGGGACAGGGGGGCTTAATGAAAAACTGTTTTTT. This sequence encodes CASSLGTGGLNEKLFF.

This clone was seen once. The rearrangement uses TRBV28 and TRBJ1-2, with TRBD1 as a possible D gene (5 bases). Germline lookup yields CDR1 MDHEN and CDR2 SYDVKM. V was clipped by 8 bases and J by 0 bases, with 22 bases between them. This CDR3 spans 17 amino acids. CDR3 region: CASWSPGQHSTNYGYTF. CDR3 coding DNA: TGTGCCAGCTGGAGTCCAGGGCAACACTCAACTAACTATGGCTACACCTTC.